This TCR beta chain derives from a study of CD8 T cells in ankylosing spondylitis. TCRdb fed the 5' RACE reads into MiXCR, producing one record per CDR3 protein. The table lists approximately 550,000 distinct CDR3 sequences, roughly 13% of them singletons. Study-level findings and limits: Seven to nine highly homologous variants formed a TCR beta motif that appeared characteristic of ankylosing spondylitis blood.

This clonotype has only a few counts. As yet, its antigen is unknown. The source of this sequence is a male donor with ankylosing spondylitis. Sample: blood, either unsorted or a sorted T cell fraction (not recorded which).

The CDR3 loop reads CASSQVLAGVTQYF. CDR3 in DNA: TGTGCCAGCAGCCAAGTCCTAGCGGGCGTAACGCAGTATTTT. The V and J genes are TRBV3-1 and TRBJ2-3, with TRBD2 identical over 8 bases. The V and J ends lost 1 base and 9 bases, in that order; junction bases with no gene match: 6. CDR3 length: 14 residues. Germline CDR1 and CDR2: LGHDT and YNNKEL (reference sequence).